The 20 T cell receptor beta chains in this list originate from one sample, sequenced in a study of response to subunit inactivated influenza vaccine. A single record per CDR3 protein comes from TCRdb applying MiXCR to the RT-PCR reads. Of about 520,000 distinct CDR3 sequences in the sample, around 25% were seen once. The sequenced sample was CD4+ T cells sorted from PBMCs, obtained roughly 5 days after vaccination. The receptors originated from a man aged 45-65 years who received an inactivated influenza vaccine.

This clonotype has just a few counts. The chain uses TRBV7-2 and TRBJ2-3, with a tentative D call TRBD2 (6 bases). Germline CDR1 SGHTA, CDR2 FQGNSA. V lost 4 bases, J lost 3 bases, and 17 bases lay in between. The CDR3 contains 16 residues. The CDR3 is CASSSKRASGTDTQYF. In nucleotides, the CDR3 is TGTGCCAGCAGCTCCAAGCGGGCCTCCGGGACAGATACGCAGTATTTT.

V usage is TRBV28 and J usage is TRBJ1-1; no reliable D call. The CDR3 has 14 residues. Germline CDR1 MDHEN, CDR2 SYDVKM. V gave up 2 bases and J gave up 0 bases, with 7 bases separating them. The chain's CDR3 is CASSLQDLNTEAFF. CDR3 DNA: TGTGCCAGCAGTTTACAGGATTTGAACACTGAAGCTTTCTTT.

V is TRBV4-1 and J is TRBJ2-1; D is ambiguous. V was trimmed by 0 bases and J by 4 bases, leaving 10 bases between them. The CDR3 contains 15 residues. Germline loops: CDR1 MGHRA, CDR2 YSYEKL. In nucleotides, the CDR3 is TGCGCCAGCAGCCAAGATCACGCGCCGTACAATGAGCAGTTCTTC. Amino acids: CASSQDHAPYNEQFF.

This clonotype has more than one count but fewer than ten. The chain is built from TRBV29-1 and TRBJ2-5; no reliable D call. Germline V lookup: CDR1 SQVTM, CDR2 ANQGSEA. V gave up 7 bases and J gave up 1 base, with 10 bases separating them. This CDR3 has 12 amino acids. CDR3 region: CSARISQETQYF. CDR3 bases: TGCAGCGCGAGGATTAGCCAAGAGACCCAGTACTTC.

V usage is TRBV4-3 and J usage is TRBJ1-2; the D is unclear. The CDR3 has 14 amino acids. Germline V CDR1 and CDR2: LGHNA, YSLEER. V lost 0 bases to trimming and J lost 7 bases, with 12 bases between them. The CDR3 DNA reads TGCGCCAGCAGCCAAGATGTAGGTCCCGGTGGCTACACCTTC. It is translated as CASSQDVGPGGYTF.

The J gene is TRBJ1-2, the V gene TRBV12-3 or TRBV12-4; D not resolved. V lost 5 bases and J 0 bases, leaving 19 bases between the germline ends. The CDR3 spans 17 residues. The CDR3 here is CASSPALTGVSNYGYTF. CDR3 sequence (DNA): TGTGCCAGCAGTCCAGCCCTGACGGGAGTATCTAACTATGGCTACACCTTC.

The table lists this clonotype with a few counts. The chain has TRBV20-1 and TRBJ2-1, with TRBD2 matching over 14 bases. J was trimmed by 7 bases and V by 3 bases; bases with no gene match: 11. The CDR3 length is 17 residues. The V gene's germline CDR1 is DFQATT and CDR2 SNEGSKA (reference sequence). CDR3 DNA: TGCAGTGCTAGCGACGCCGGGACTAGCGGGAGATCGAATGAGCAGTTCTTC. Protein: CSASDAGTSGRSNEQFF.

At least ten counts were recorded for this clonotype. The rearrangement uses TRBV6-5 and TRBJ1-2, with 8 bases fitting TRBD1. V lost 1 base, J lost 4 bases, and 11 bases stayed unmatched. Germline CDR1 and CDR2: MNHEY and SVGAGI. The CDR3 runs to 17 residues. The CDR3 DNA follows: TGTGCCAGCAGTTACTGGGACCGGGACAGGAACCTCTATGGCTACACCTTC. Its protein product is CASSYWDRDRNLYGYTF.

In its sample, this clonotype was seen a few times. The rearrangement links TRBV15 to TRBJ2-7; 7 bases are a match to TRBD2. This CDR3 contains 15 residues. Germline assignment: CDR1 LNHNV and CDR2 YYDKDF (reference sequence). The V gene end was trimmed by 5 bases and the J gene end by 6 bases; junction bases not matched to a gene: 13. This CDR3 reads CATSWSRGGSSEQYF. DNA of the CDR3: TGTGCCACCAGCTGGAGCCGAGGCGGGAGTAGCGAGCAGTACTTC.

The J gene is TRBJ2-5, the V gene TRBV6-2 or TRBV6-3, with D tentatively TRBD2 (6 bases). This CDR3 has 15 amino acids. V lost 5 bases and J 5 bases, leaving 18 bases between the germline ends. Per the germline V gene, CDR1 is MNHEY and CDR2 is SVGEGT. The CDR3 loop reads CASSHPEGSTETQYF. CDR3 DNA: TGTGCCAGCAGTCACCCGGAGGGTTCTACGGAGACCCAGTACTTC.

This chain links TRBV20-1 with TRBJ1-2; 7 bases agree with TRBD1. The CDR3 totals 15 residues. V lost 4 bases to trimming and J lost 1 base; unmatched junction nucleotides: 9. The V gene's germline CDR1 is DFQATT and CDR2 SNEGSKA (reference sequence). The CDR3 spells CSATGGTANNYGYTF. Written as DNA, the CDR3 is TGCAGTGCTACTGGCGGGACAGCTAATAACTATGGCTACACCTTC.

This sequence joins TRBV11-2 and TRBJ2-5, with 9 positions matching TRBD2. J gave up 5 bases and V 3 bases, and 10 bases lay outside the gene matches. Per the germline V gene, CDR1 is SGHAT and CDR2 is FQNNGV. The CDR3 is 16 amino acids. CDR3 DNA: TGTGCCAGCAGCTTGACTAGCGGAAACAATCGGGAGACCCAGTACTTC. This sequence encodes CASSLTSGNNRETQYF.

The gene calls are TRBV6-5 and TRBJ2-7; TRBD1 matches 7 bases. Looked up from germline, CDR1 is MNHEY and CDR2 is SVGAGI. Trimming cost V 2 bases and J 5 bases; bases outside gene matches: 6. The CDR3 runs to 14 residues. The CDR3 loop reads CASSYDNRGDEQYF. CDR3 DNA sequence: TGTGCCAGCAGTTACGATAACAGGGGCGACGAGCAGTACTTC.

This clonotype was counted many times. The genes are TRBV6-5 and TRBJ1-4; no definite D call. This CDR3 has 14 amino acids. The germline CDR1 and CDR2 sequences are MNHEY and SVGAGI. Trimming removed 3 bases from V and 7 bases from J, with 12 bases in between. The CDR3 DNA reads TGTGCCAGCAGTTATTCCCGAATGGGTGAAAAACTGTTTTTT. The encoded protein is CASSYSRMGEKLFF.

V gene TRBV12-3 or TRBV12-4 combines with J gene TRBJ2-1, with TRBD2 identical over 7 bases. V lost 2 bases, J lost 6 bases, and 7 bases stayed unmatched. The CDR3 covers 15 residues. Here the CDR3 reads CASSLLAGEVNEQFF. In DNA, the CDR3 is TGTGCCAGCAGTTTACTGGCGGGAGAGGTCAATGAGCAGTTCTTC.

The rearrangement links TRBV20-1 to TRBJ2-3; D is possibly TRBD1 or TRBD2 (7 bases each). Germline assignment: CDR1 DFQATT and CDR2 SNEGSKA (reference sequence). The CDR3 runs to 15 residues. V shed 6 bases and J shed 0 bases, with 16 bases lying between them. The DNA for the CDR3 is TGCAGTGCCGCAGGGGGGGCTATAAGCACAGATACGCAGTATTTT. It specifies CSAAGGAISTDTQYF.

CDR3 bases: TGTGCCAGCACACCCTCTGGCGGAAGATACAATGAGCAGTTCTTC. It specifies CASTPSGGRYNEQFF. The chain has TRBV6-2 or TRBV6-3 and TRBJ2-1; D remains ambiguous. Germline CDR1 is MNHEY and CDR2 is SVGEGT. The CDR3 has 15 residues. V lost 7 bases and J lost 4, with 17 bases in between.

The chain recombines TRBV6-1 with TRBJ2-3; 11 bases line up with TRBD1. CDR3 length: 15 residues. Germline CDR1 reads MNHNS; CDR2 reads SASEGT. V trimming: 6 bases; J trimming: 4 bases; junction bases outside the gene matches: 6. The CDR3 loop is CASRKGQGVPDTQYF. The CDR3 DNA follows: TGTGCCAGCAGAAAGGGACAGGGGGTACCAGATACGCAGTATTTT.

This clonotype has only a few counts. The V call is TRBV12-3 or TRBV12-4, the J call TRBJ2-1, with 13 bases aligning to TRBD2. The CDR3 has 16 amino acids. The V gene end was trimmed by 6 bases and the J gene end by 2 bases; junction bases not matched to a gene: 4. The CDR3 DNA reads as TGTGCCAGCAGGCGGACTAGCGGGAGCACCTACAATGAGCAGTTCTTC. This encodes CASRRTSGSTYNEQFF.

The CDR3 nucleotides read TGTGCCAGCAGCTCTTGGGGGGGTACTAATGAAAAACTGTTTTTT. It codes for CASSSWGGTNEKLFF. The rearrangement joins TRBV7-2 to TRBJ1-4, with a possible D match to TRBD1 (5 bases). Germline CDR1 and CDR2: SGHTA and FQGNSA. This CDR3 has 15 amino acids. The V gene lost 4 bases and the J gene lost 2 bases, with 11 bases spanning the gap.